These 21 T cell receptor beta chains were sequenced from one sample in a study of blood T cell repertoires in COVID-19. TCRdb's copy holds only in-frame clones and misses some; the assay was immunoSEQ multiplex PCR. The sample has under 150,000 clones, roughly 80% seen once. The sample was peripheral blood. All receptors derive from a woman in her forties or fifties with active or convalescent COVID-19.

This sequence joins TRBV7-2 and TRBJ1-6, with 7 bases identical to TRBD1. From germline, CDR1 is SGHTA and CDR2 FQGNSA. J gave up 6 bases and V 5 bases, and 7 bases lay outside the gene matches. The length of the CDR3 is 15 residues. The CDR3: CASSPRQGGNSPLHF. The CDR3 nucleotides read TGTGCCAGCAGCCCCAGACAGGGAGGTAATTCACCCCTCCACTTT.

The chain couples TRBV4-3 to TRBJ2-3, with a possible D match to TRBD1 (5 bases). Trimming pared 4 bases from V and 6 bases from J, leaving 11 bases between. Per the germline V gene, CDR1 is LGHNA and CDR2 is YSLEER. The CDR3 consists of 13 residues. The CDR3 DNA sequence: TGCGCCAGCAGCCTGACAGCCTACGATACGCAGTATTTT. Protein sequence: CASSLTAYDTQYF.

This clone was observed once. CDR3 loop: CASSQDRGTYGYTF. The CDR3 DNA sequence: TGTGCCAGCTCACAGGACAGGGGGACCTATGGCTACACCTTC. The chain links TRBV18 to TRBJ1-2; 10 bases agree with TRBD1. V dropped 4 bases and J dropped 4; count of bases not matched to a gene: 3. CDR1 and CDR2 (germline): KGHSH, LQKENI. The length of the CDR3 is 14 residues.

This clone has a single count. V is TRBV11-2 and J is TRBJ2-3, with 14 bases fitting TRBD2. The germline V gene encodes CDR1 SGHAT and CDR2 FQNNGV. The CDR3 is 17 amino acids. Germline trimming cut 2 bases from V and 1 base from J; bases unmatched to any gene: 2. The DNA for the CDR3 is TGTGCCAGCAGCTTATCGGGACTAGCGGGGGGCACAGATACGCAGTATTTT. It is translated as CASSLSGLAGGTDTQYF. The variable domain in full, completed from reference TRBV11-2 and TRBJ2-3, reads EAGVAQSPRYKIIEKRQSVAFWCNPISGHATLYWYQQILGQGPKLLIQFQNNGVVDDSQLPKDRFSAERLKGVDSTLKIQPAKLEDSAVYLCASSLSGLAGGTDTQYFGPGTRLTVL.

The rearrangement joins TRBV7-9 to TRBJ1-2, with D hard to call. V was trimmed by 1 base and J by 5 bases, leaving 23 bases between them. Germline V gene sequence: CDR1 SEHNR, CDR2 FQNEAQ (reference sequence). CDR3 length: 18 amino acids. CDR3 DNA: TGTGCCAGCAGCTTAGTCCCCCAGGCGGGCATTCGGCATTATGGCTACACCTTC. Its translation is CASSLVPQAGIRHYGYTF.

For this clone: Sequence at one end of the junction differs from germline and may be a read error. The chain joins TRBV27 to TRBJ1-1; TRBD1 matches 7 bases. This CDR3 is built from 14 residues. CDR1 and CDR2 (germline): MNHEY, SMNVEV (reference sequence). The CDR3 bases are TGTGCCACCAGTAGGGGGCTGGCCGGCACTGAAGCTTTCTTT. Its translation is CATSRGLAGTEAFF.

The table lists this clone with a few counts. The chain combines TRBV19 with TRBJ1-4; perhaps TRBD1 as D (5 bases). This CDR3 comprises 13 residues. The germline CDR1 and CDR2 sequences are LNHDA and SQIVND (reference sequence). Between the trimmed V and J ends, which lost 3 bases and 7 bases, there was a span of 9 bases. Written as DNA, the CDR3 is TGTGCCAGTAGTATGCGGACATCTGAAAAACTGTTTTTT. Translating it yields CASSMRTSEKLFF.

The chain couples TRBV19 to TRBJ1-6; no definite D call. V lost 2 bases, J lost 9 bases, and 5 bases lay in between. The CDR3 consists of 12 residues. Germline CDR1 is LNHDA and CDR2 is SQIVND (reference sequence). Written as DNA, the CDR3 is TGTGCCAGTAGTATAATCGGTTCACCCCTCCACTTT. Its translation is CASSIIGSPLHF.

The chain combines TRBV11-2 with TRBJ2-4; D perhaps matches TRBD2 (5 bases). Germline lookup yields CDR1 SGHAT and CDR2 FQNNGV. The CDR3 is 13 residues long. V lost 1 base and J lost 15, with 16 bases in between. The CDR3 nucleotides are TGTGCCAGCAGCTTAGCGGGGTCGGGCTCCCGGTACTTC. Residues: CASSLAGSGSRYF.

This clone showed up just a few times. The chain employs TRBV10-3 and TRBJ2-1; D perhaps matches TRBD1 (6 bases). The CDR3 loop spans 15 amino acids. CDR1 is ENHRY and CDR2 is SYGVKD in the germline V gene. V was trimmed by 0 bases and J by 8 bases, leaving 14 bases between them. CDR3 DNA sequence: TGTGCCATCAGTGAGTCGGGGGCAGGGCGGGATGAGCAGTTCTTC. Translated: CAISESGAGRDEQFF.

In this sample, this clone turned up a few times. The V gene is TRBV30, the J gene TRBJ1-1; no definite D call. Trimming stripped 2 bases from V and 7 bases from J, with 8 bases between. The germline gives CDR1 GTSNPN, CDR2 SVGIG (reference sequence). The length of the CDR3 is 11 residues. This chain's CDR3 is CAWSRVLEAFF. The DNA for the CDR3 is TGTGCCTGGAGTCGGGTCCTTGAAGCTTTCTTT.

This clone was observed a few times. One junction end does not reproduce the germline sequence, and a read error may be involved. The genes are TRBV7-7 and TRBJ1-5; D might be TRBD1 (6 bases). Per germline, CDR1 SSHAT and CDR2 FNYEAQ (reference sequence). This CDR3 comprises 13 residues. The CDR3 DNA reads as TGTGCTAGCAGCCGACAGCCAGGGGAGCCCCAGCATTTT. Protein: CASSRQPGEPQHF.

The chain employs TRBV7-2 and TRBJ2-1, with D hard to call. Trimming took off 3 bases at V and 0 bases at J, with 6 bases between the two ends. Germline CDR1 SGHTA, CDR2 FQGNSA. The CDR3 has 14 residues. CDR3 DNA sequence: TGTGCCAGCAGCTTCTGGAGCTCCTACAATGAGCAGTTCTTC. Its translation is CASSFWSSYNEQFF.

The chain is built from TRBV7-2 and TRBJ1-5; 7 positions agree with TRBD1. V lost 5 bases to trimming and J lost 3 bases; unmatched junction nucleotides: 7. The CDR3 is 15 residues long. The germline CDR1 and CDR2 sequences are SGHTA and FQGNSA. Here the CDR3 DNA reads TGTGCCAGCAGCCCGGGGACAGCCTACAATCAGCCCCAGCATTTT. Its translation: CASSPGTAYNQPQHF. Filled out from reference TRBV7-2 and TRBJ1-5, the complete variable domain reads GAGVSQSPSNKVTEKGKDVELRCDPISGHTALYWYRQSLGQGLEFLIYFQGNSAPDKSGLPSDRFSAERTGGSVSTLTIQRTQQEDSAVYLCASSPGTAYNQPQHFGDGTRLSIL.

The gene calls are TRBV19 and TRBJ1-1; no definite D call. Trimming took 6 bases from V and 1 from J, leaving 9 bases between them. The CDR3 is made up of 13 amino acids. Germline loops: CDR1 LNHDA, CDR2 SQIVND (reference sequence). The CDR3 DNA reads TGTGCCAGTAGCTCCCAGTGGAACACTGAAGCTTTCTTT. It yields the protein CASSSQWNTEAFF.

This chain connects TRBV7-9 to TRBJ1-1; 7 positions agree with TRBD1. Germline CDR1 SEHNR, CDR2 FQNEAQ (reference sequence). The CDR3 runs 15 residues. The ends lost 5 bases at V and 0 bases at J; junction bases unmatched: 6. In DNA form, the CDR3 reads TGTGCCAGCAGCCCCGGGACAGCTTTGAACACTGAAGCTTTCTTT. Its translation is CASSPGTALNTEAFF.

The rearrangement joins TRBV19 to TRBJ1-6, with a possible D match to TRBD1 (6 bases). This CDR3 spans 15 amino acids. Germline lookup yields CDR1 LNHDA and CDR2 SQIVND (reference sequence). Deletions cut 4 bases from V and 5 bases from J, with 12 bases between. The CDR3 region has the DNA TGTGCCAGTAGTACAGGGGCGAGGGATAATTCACCCCTCCACTTT. Translating it yields CASSTGARDNSPLHF.

The chain employs TRBV10-3 and TRBJ2-7; weak D call: TRBD1 (5 bases). Trimming cost V 6 bases and J 2 bases, with 17 bases left between them. This CDR3 is built from 15 residues. Looked up from germline, CDR1 is ENHRY and CDR2 is SYGVKD. The CDR3 loop is CAIRTDSGPTYEQYF. The CDR3 nucleotides are TGTGCCATCAGGACGGATTCAGGGCCAACCTACGAGCAGTACTTC.

This clone was recorded a few times. V gene TRBV6-5 combines with J gene TRBJ2-2; TRBD1 matches 7 bases. With V trimmed by 6 bases and J by 5 bases, 9 bases remained unmatched. The germline CDR1 and CDR2 sequences are MNHEY and SVGAGI. The CDR3 is made up of 15 amino acids. DNA for the CDR3: TGTGCCAGCAGAGCAGGGGGTTTTGGAACCGGGGAGCTGTTTTTT. This gives the protein CASRAGGFGTGELFF.

The chain employs TRBV15 and TRBJ2-2; D may be TRBD2 (6 bases). In germline, CDR1 is LNHNV, CDR2 YYDKDF (reference sequence). The CDR3 contains 15 residues. Trimming removed 5 bases from V and 3 bases from J, with 13 bases in between. CDR3 DNA sequence: TGTGCCACCAGCTTCGGATGGGGGGACACCGGGGAGCTGTTTTTT. This gives the protein CATSFGWGDTGELFF.

The rearrangement joins TRBV5-6 to TRBJ2-7; possible D gene TRBD2, 5 bases. This CDR3 region has 13 residues. Germline V CDR1 and CDR2: SGHDT, YYEEEE. V was clipped by 3 bases and J by 4 bases, with 11 bases between them. The CDR3: CASSSPRGYEQYF. Written as DNA, the CDR3 is TGTGCCAGCAGCTCCCCCCGGGGATACGAGCAGTACTTC.